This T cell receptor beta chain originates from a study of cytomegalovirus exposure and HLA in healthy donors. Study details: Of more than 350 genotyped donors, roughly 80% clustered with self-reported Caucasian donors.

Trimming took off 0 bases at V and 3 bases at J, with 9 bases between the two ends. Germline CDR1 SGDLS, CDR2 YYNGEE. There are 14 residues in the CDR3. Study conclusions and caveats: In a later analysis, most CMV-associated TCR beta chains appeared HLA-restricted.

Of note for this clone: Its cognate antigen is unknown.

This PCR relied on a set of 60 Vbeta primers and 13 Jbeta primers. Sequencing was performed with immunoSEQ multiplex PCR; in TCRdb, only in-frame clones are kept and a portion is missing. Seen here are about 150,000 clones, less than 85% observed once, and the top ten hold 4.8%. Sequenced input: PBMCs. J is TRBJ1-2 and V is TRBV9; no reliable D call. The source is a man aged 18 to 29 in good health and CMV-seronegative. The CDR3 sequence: CASSVAQAHYGYTF. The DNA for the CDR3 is TGTGCCAGCAGCGTAGCTCAGGCACACTATGGCTACACCTTC.